This T cell receptor (beta chain) emerged from a study of identical twins. Study-wide findings and caveats: The analysis was cross-sectional rather than longitudinal within donors. Modeled out-of-frame TCR alpha sharing in monozygotic twins fell below observed levels. Twin pairs' shared out-of-frame alpha sequences were enriched in low generation probability. The more abundant beta clonotypes in cord blood had fewer insertions, and memory repertoires did not show this.

From germline, CDR1 is SGHVS and CDR2 FQNEAQ. This CDR3 has 17 amino acids. V lost 6 bases and J lost 5; bases outside the gene matches: 14. TCRdb re-called the 5' RACE reads with MiXCR, one entry per CDR3 protein. The data show 690,000 or so distinct CDR3 sequences, approximately 9% seen once. Note on this clonotype: Its antigen is as yet unknown.

These records were also assigned to another study, of yellow fever vaccine responses in identical twins.

The gene calls are TRBV7-8 and TRBJ2-3, with 10 bases identical to TRBD2. Source material: PBMCs. This TCR was sampled from a woman younger than 30 in good health. The CDR3 is CASRLLGASGGRDTQYF. The CDR3 nucleotides are TGTGCCAGCAGACTCCTAGGGGCTAGCGGGGGCCGAGATACGCAGTATTTT.